The source of this T cell receptor (beta chain) is a study of PD-L1 blockade in urothelial cancer. Time point defined: pretreatment peripheral blood. Germline V gives CDR1 LGHNA, CDR2 YSLEER. This CDR3 is 12 amino acids long. The V gene end was trimmed by 1 base and the J gene end by 12 bases; junction bases not matched to a gene: 1. Spiked synthetic TCR analogs estimated absolute template abundance per PCR. Data came from immunoSEQ multiplex PCR; TCRdb stores just in-frame clones and leaves some out. This sample yields about 95,000 clones, of which 90% are seen a single time; about 1.7% belongs to the top ten.

This clonotype was obtained from a man between 60 and 75 years old with urothelial cancer. The starting material was PBMCs, obtained around atezolizumab (anti-PD-L1) treatment. The V and J genes are TRBV4-3 and TRBJ2-1, with 9 bases fitting TRBD1. The DNA of the CDR3 is TGCGCCAGCAGCCAAGTGGGACAGGGGCAGTTCTTC. Residues: CASSQVGQGQFF.